The 19 T cell receptor beta chains reported below all come from one sample, sequenced in a study of blood T cell repertoires in COVID-19. Sequencing was performed with immunoSEQ multiplex PCR; in TCRdb, only in-frame clones are kept and a portion is missing. The sample lists around 75,000 clones; 65% to 85% were seen once. Material for sequencing was peripheral blood. The receptors here all came from a man aged 50-59 years with COVID-19, enrolled during active disease.

The chain joins TRBV19 to TRBJ2-2; TRBD2 agrees at 16 bases. The V gene end was trimmed by 5 bases and the J gene end by 0 bases; junction bases not matched to a gene: 3. The CDR3 is made up of 18 amino acids. Germline V gene data show CDR1 as LNHDA and CDR2 as SQIVND (reference sequence). CDR3 DNA sequence: TGTGCCAGTAGTCTCGGGACTAGCGGGAGGGCGAACACCGGGGAGCTGTTTTTT. This sequence encodes CASSLGTSGRANTGELFF.

This rearrangement joins TRBV5-5 to TRBJ2-3, with D unclear. The CDR3 is 12 residues long. Looked up from germline, CDR1 is SGHKS and CDR2 is YYEKEE (reference sequence). The V and J ends lost 1 base and 5 bases respectively, with 5 bases between them. Written as DNA, the CDR3 is TGTGCCAGCAGCTTGTTCCTAGATACGCAGTATTTT. Its translation is CASSLFLDTQYF.

The rearrangement links TRBV18 to TRBJ1-4, with 9 bases fitting TRBD1. Germline V gene lookup returns CDR1 KGHSH and CDR2 LQKENI. This CDR3 region has 14 residues. Trimming took 3 bases from V and 8 from J; bases not matched to a gene: 4. The CDR3 reads CASSPGTGIEKLFF. The CDR3 DNA reads TGTGCCAGCTCACCCGGGACAGGGATCGAAAAACTGTTTTTT.

The sample holds one count of this clone. This chain links TRBV14 with TRBJ1-1; 8 nucleotides align to TRBD1. The CDR3 runs to 15 residues. The V and J ends lost 2 bases and 3 bases, in that order; junction bases with no gene match: 5. Germline V gene data show CDR1 as SGHDN and CDR2 as FVKESK. CDR3 in amino acids: CASSQRTGRDTEAFF. CDR3 coding DNA: TGTGCCAGCAGCCAAAGGACAGGGAGGGACACTGAAGCTTTCTTT.

This clone was counted between two and nine times. The chain couples TRBV28 to TRBJ1-5; D is unresolved. V was trimmed by 10 bases and J by 1 base, leaving 8 bases between them. This CDR3 has 12 amino acids. CDR1 MDHEN and CDR2 SYDVKM come from the germline V gene. The chain's CDR3 is CATRGSNQPQHF. CDR3 bases: TGTGCCACCCGAGGGAGCAATCAGCCCCAGCATTTT.

Only a few counts were recorded for this clone. For the CDR3, the DNA is TGCGCCAGCAGCTTGGGACAGGGGAATTCACCCCTCCACTTT. Translating gives CASSLGQGNSPLHF. The gene calls are TRBV5-1 and TRBJ1-6, with 8 bases matching TRBD1. Germline V gene lookup returns CDR1 SGHRS and CDR2 YFSETQ. J lost 7 bases, V lost 0 bases, and 0 bases had no gene match. This CDR3 contains 14 residues.

The genes are TRBV9 and TRBJ2-7; 7 bases line up with TRBD2. V lost 4 bases to trimming and J lost 6 bases; unmatched junction nucleotides: 16. The CDR3 is 16 residues long. The germline V gene encodes CDR1 SGDLS and CDR2 YYNGEE. The chain's CDR3 is CASSPYLRRESGEQYF. CDR3 nucleotide sequence: TGTGCCAGCAGCCCATACCTGAGGCGGGAGTCCGGCGAGCAGTACTTC.

The chain combines TRBV2 with TRBJ2-3, with D possibly matching TRBD1 (6 bases). Between the trimmed V and J ends, which lost 6 bases and 2 bases, there was a span of 12 bases. The germline gives CDR1 SNHLY, CDR2 FYNNEI. The CDR3 spans 14 residues. CDR3 sequence reads: CASRDSLLTDTQYF. Here the CDR3 DNA reads TGTGCCAGCAGGGACAGCCTACTCACAGATACGCAGTATTTT.

V usage is TRBV2 and J usage is TRBJ1-5; D is uncertain. Trimming removed 7 bases at V and 1 base at J, with 11 bases between. CDR1 and CDR2 from the germline V gene are SNHLY and FYNNEI. CDR3 length equals 14 residues. Written as DNA, the CDR3 is TGTGCCAGCATCCTAACCAACAGCAATCAGCCCCAGCATTTT. Its protein product is CASILTNSNQPQHF.

The chain carries TRBV6-5 and TRBJ1-1; D gene uncertain. The V and J ends lost 8 bases and 3 bases respectively, with 13 bases between them. The length of the CDR3 is 13 residues. Germline CDR1 reads MNHEY; CDR2 reads SVGAGI. Here the CDR3 reads CASENGEDTEAFF. The CDR3 nucleotides are TGTGCCAGCGAAAACGGGGAGGACACTGAAGCTTTCTTT.

This chain uses TRBV5-4 with TRBJ2-5; D might be TRBD1 (6 bases). The V end lost 0 bases, the J end lost 4 bases, and 10 bases lay between the germline ends. CDR1 is SGHNT, CDR2 YYREEE, per germline (reference sequence). The CDR3 sequence is 14 residues long. The CDR3 nucleotides read TGTGCCAGCAGCTTGGGTCAGGGGCGAGAGACCCAGTACTTC. It codes for CASSLGQGRETQYF.

The chain uses TRBV5-1 and TRBJ2-2, with D unresolved. Looked up from germline, CDR1 is SGHRS and CDR2 is YFSETQ. V was shortened by 0 bases and J by 7 bases, with 7 bases between the two germline ends. The CDR3 consists of 13 residues. The CDR3 DNA sequence: TGCGCCAGCAGCTTGGGTAGGAGCGGGGAGCTGTTTTTT. Its protein is CASSLGRSGELFF.

This clone is a singleton in its sample. The V gene is TRBV9, the J gene TRBJ1-1; D is ambiguous. The V and J ends lost 0 bases and 7 bases respectively, with 10 bases between them. The CDR3 has 13 amino acids. The V gene's germline CDR1 is SGDLS and CDR2 YYNGEE. CDR3 loop: CASSVVEGIEAFF. Here the CDR3 DNA reads TGTGCCAGCAGCGTAGTGGAGGGAATTGAAGCTTTCTTT.

The chain links TRBV3-1 (or the pseudogene TRBV3-2) to TRBJ2-3, with 7 bases matching TRBD1. Germline V gene lookup returns CDR1 LGHDT and CDR2 YNNKEL (reference sequence). J lost 0 bases, V lost 3 bases, and 12 bases had no gene match. The CDR3 consists of 18 residues. As DNA, the CDR3 is TGTGCCAGCAGCCATCTGGCAGGGGGTGTAGGCAGCACAGATACGCAGTATTTT. Translation gives CASSHLAGGVGSTDTQYF.

J is TRBJ2-1 and V is TRBV6-6; 8 nucleotides agree with TRBD1. The germline CDR1 and CDR2 sequences are MNHNY and SVGAGI (reference sequence). There are 14 residues in the CDR3. With V trimmed by 6 bases and J by 8 bases, 9 bases remained unmatched. The DNA of the CDR3 is TGTGCCAGCAGGCCCGGGACAGGCAGCTATGAGCAGTTCTTC. It encodes CASRPGTGSYEQFF.

In DNA form, the CDR3 reads TGTGCCAGCAGCTTAGTCCCTGCAGCGGGAGTAGGCGCGGATACGCAGTATTTT. It yields the protein CASSLVPAAGVGADTQYF. The chain joins TRBV7-2 to TRBJ2-3, with TRBD2 matching over 8 bases. Per the germline V gene, CDR1 is SGHTA and CDR2 is FQGNSA. J gave up 6 bases and V 1 base, and 15 bases lay outside the gene matches. This CDR3 has 18 residues.

The V call is TRBV27, the J call TRBJ1-6, with 7 bases identical to TRBD1. V lost 5 bases and J lost 4; bases outside the gene matches: 11. The length of the CDR3 is 17 residues. CDR1 and CDR2 from the germline V gene are MNHEY and SMNVEV (reference sequence). The CDR3, as DNA: TGTGCCAGCAGTCCTCTTCCCCCGGGACAGTATAATTCACCCCTCCACTTT. It translates to CASSPLPPGQYNSPLHF.

The chain joins TRBV16 to TRBJ1-4; D gene ambiguous. Deletions cut 2 bases from V and 1 base from J, with 8 bases between. Germline CDR1 reads KGHSY; CDR2 reads FQNENV. The CDR3 totals 15 residues. CDR3 nucleotide sequence: TGTGCCAGCAGCCAAAACGGTGGAACTAATGAAAAACTGTTTTTT. Translating it yields CASSQNGGTNEKLFF.

This chain connects TRBV1 to TRBJ2-3; the table's D call, TRBD2, was not checked against the DNA. TRBV1 is a documented pseudogene. The CDR3 length is 18 residues. CDR3 nucleotides: TGCACCAGCAGCCAAGATCGGCCGACTAGCGGGAGCACAGATACGCAGTATTTT. This codes for CTSSQDRPTSGSTDTQYF.